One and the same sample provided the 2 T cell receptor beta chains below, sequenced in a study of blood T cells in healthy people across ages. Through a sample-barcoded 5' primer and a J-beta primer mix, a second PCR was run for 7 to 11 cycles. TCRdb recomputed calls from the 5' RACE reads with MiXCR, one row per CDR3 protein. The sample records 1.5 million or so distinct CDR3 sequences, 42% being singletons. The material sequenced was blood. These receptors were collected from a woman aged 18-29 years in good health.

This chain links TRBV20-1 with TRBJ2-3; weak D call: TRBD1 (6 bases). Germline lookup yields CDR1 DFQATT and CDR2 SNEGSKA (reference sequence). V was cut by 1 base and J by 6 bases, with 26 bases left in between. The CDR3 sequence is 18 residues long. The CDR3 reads CSARANLIRDTRGDTQYF. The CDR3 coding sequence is TGCAGTGCTAGAGCCAATCTGATCCGGGACACCCGCGGGGATACGCAGTATTTT.

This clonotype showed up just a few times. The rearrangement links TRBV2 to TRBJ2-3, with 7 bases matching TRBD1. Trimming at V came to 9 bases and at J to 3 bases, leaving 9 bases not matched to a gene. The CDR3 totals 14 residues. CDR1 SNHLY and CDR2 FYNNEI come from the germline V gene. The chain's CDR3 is CARGKTGETDTQYF. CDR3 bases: TGTGCCAGGGGAAAAACAGGGGAGACAGATACGCAGTATTTT.